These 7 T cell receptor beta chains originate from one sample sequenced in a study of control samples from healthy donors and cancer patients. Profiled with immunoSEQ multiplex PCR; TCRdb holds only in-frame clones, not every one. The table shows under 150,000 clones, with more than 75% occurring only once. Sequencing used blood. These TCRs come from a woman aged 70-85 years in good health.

Here the CDR3 reads CASSFNRVAGFPFF. The CDR3 coding sequence is TGTGCCAGCAGCTTTAACCGGGTCGCCGGGTTCCCTTTCTTT. The chain is built from TRBV7-8 and TRBJ1-1; no clear D gene. Germline V gene data show CDR1 as SGHVS and CDR2 as FQNEAQ. The CDR3 totals 14 residues. Between the trimmed V and J ends, which lost 3 bases and 12 bases, there was a span of 20 bases.

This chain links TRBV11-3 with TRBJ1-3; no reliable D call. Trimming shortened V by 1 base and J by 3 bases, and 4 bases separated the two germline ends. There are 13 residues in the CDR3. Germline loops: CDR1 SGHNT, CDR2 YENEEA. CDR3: CASSLGGGNTIYF. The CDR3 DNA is TGTGCCAGCAGCTTAGGTGGTGGAAACACCATATATTTT.

The CDR3 loop is CASSIEPTGYAEAFF. In DNA form, the CDR3 reads TGTGCCAGTAGTATAGAACCTACAGGGTACGCTGAAGCTTTCTTT. V gene TRBV19 combines with J gene TRBJ1-1, with D perhaps TRBD1 (6 bases). The CDR3 is 15 residues long. Germline values: CDR1 LNHDA, CDR2 SQIVND (reference sequence). V gave up 0 bases and J gave up 6 bases, with 14 bases separating them. Variable domain in full (rest from reference TRBV19 and TRBJ1-1): DGGITQSPKYLFRKEGQNVTLSCEQNLNHDAMYWYRQDPGQGLRLIYYSQIVNDFQKGDIAEGYSVSREKKESFPLTVTSAQKNPTAFYLCASSIEPTGYAEAFFGQGTRLTVV.

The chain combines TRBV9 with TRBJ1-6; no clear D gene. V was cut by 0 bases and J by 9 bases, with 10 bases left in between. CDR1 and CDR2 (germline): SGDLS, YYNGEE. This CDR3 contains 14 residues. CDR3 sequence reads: CASSVDSHGSPLHF. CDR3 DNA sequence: TGTGCCAGCAGCGTAGATTCACATGGTTCACCCCTCCACTTT.

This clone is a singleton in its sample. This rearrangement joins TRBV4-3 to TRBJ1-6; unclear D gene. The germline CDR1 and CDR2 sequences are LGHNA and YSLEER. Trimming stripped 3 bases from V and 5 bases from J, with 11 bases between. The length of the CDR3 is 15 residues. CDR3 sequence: CASSQGWGNNSPLHF. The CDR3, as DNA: TGCGCCAGCAGCCAGGGTTGGGGTAATAATTCACCCCTCCACTTT.

The CDR3 is CASSPGQLLNTEAFF. CDR3 bases: TGTGCCAGCTCACCGGGACAGCTATTGAACACTGAAGCTTTCTTT. The chain couples TRBV18 to TRBJ1-1; 7 bases are a match to TRBD1. This CDR3 is 15 amino acids long. Trimming at V came to 3 bases and at J to 0 bases, leaving 4 bases not matched to a gene. Germline CDR1 KGHSH, CDR2 LQKENI.

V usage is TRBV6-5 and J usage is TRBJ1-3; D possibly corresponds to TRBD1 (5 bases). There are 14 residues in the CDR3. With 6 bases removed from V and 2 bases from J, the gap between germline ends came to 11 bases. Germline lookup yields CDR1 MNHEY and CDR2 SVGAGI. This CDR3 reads CASSRRGTGNTIYF. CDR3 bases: TGTGCCAGCAGCAGACGGGGGACTGGAAACACCATATATTTT.